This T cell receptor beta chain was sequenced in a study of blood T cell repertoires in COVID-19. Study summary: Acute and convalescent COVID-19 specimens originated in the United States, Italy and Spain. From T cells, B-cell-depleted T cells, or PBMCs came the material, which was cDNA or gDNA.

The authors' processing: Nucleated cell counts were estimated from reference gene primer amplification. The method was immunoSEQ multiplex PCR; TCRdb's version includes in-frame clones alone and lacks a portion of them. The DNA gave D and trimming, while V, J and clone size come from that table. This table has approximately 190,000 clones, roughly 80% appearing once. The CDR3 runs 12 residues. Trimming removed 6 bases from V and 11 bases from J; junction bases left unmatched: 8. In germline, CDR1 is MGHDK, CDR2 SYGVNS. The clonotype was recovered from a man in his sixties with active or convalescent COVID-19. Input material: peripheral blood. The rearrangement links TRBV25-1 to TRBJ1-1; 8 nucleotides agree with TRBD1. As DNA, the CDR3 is TGTGCCAGCAGAGCGGACAGGGATCGGGCTTTCTTT. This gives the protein CASRADRDRAFF.